The TCR beta chain described here comes from a study of cytomegalovirus exposure and HLA in healthy donors (dated 2017 in TCRdb). About the study as a whole: An earlier analysis of some 500 of the donors reported roughly 300 Gb of sequence data and around 110 million unique TCR beta sequences from 150 million to 200 million T cells. Along with the approximately 670-subject first cohort, a separate validation cohort of some 130 different subjects was used. A later genetic analysis used genome-wide SNP genotypes for about three fifths of the 666 donors, treating that subset as a discovery cohort. Every repertoire in the discovery cohort had been generated on one and the same sequencing platform. On average, 235,054 unique TCR beta nucleotide sequences were sequenced per donor among a few hundred genotyped donors of the cohort, with roughly 19% of those sequences being non-productive. A later analysis re-analyzed previously published TCR beta repertoires from approximately 700 donors and added high-resolution HLA genotyping to study TCR occurrence patterns. Donor age, sex, ethnicity and CMV serostatus were collected together with the repertoire data. The study aimed to test whether cataloging public T cell receptors could reveal signatures of past pathogen exposure. The study combined high-throughput TCR immunosequencing, statistical association of individual TCRs with disease status, and machine learning to predict cytomegalovirus infection status. The genetic ancestry cluster associated with self-reported Caucasian donors included 65% to 90% of the 350 to 500 genotyped donors. Rather than drawing on any new phenotypic data, the later analysis identified candidate immune exposures from TCR beta sequences and the way those sequences occurred across donors. Class I and class II HLA loci were covered by the typing at four-digit resolution. Because of strong linkage in the cohort, a handful of DR-DQ haplotypes were treated as single units for association and clustering. The number of donors typed differed by locus, with roughly 620-630 for A, B, C, DRB1 and DQB1, roughly 520 for DQA1, 600 to 610 for DPA1, and approximately 470 for DPB1. To decide whether each TCR beta V gene segment behaved as functional or pseudogenic, an earlier analysis of some 580 of the donors relied on high-throughput TCR beta sequencing. An early release that covered 500 to 800 HLA-typed donors contained approximately 300 gigabases of sequencing data and approximately 85 million unique TCR sequences. The T cell repertoires of around 670 subjects were profiled by immunosequencing and related to cytomegalovirus serostatus.

For this clone: No antigen is known for it. No base quality values were provided; no much bigger clone lies one nucleotide off.

The library came from the immunoSEQ multiplex PCR assay. For the multiplex PCR, a mixture combining 60 forward primers for TCR Vbeta segments and 13 reverse primers for TCR Jbeta segments was used. Amplification of the CDR3 region of rearranged TCR beta genes was performed with a multiplex PCR assay on genomic DNA. On the Illumina HiSeq System, the amplified TCR beta libraries were sequenced as 87-base-pair reads. Processing in the source paper ran as follows. Across the roughly 600 repertoires, a later analysis counted some 80 million unique TCR beta chains, approximately 12 million of which were shared by at least two donors. A nearest-neighbor algorithm error-corrected the raw reads and collapsed the reads into unique sequences, merging closely related sequences to remove PCR and sequencing errors. Alignment of CDR3 sequences to IMGT reference sequences was used to assign V, D and J gene segments. For a sequence to be retained, a match of at least six nucleotides was required to both a V gene segment and a J gene segment. Rearrangements were called productive when the CDR3 lacked stop codons and stayed in frame with V and J; all others were non-productive. Following IMGT convention, CDR3 was defined as the stretch from the second conserved V-encoded cysteine to the conserved J-encoded phenylalanine. Sequences without an unambiguous match to a single V gene segment were excluded from the earlier analysis of about 600 of the donors. In an earlier analysis of several hundred of the donors, a V segment was called functional when productive rearrangements were above 56.7%, and segregating when the standard deviation between donors exceeded 5%. To diagnose cytomegalovirus status from the catalog of TCR beta chain sequences, a statistical classification framework was built. A later analysis assigned V and J genes by comparing TCR nucleotide sequences with IMGT/GENE-DB human TR gene sequences. The TCRdist pipeline was used in a later analysis to assign CDR3 sequences and most-parsimonious VDJ recombination scenarios. In a later analysis, each TCR beta chain was defined by its CDR3 amino acid sequence together with its V-gene family, and reads lacking a unique V-gene family were excluded. As a way to deal with suspected cross-contamination and a sequencing artifact, a later analysis dropped nearly 600 nucleotide sequences that were highly shared and had low generation probability. For each public chain, a later analysis derived a clonal expansion index from normalized ranks of inferred template counts within each repertoire. In a later analysis, generation probabilities were computed with a VDJ recombination model fitted to out-of-frame rearrangements, and the resulting probabilities were checked against IGoR. Hypergeometric tests were used in a later analysis to score TCR-TCR, TCR-HLA and TCR-CMV co-occurrence, with a repertoire-size bias correction applied to the TCR pairs. False discovery rates were estimated in a later analysis by permuting HLA or CMV assignments 20 times. In a later analysis, co-occurring TCRs were grouped with DBSCAN, and TCRdist sequence similarity was added when clustering was performed within HLA-allele-positive subsets. Co-occurrence clustering excluded repertoires with fewer than 30,000 or more than 120,000 public chains, plus five with anomalous nucleotide sharing. TCRdb mirrors the immuneACCESS table, restricted to in-frame sequences. Some clones are absent from its copies; in checked studies, under half trace to an unresolved V gene, and the reason for the others is unknown. V, J and clone size derive from that table, while D and trimming were established from the DNA sequence. Present in this sample are some 190,000 clones, around three quarters of which were seen just once. The biggest ten clones account for less than 2.5% of the sample.

V has 1 base trimmed and J has 3 bases trimmed; junction bases matching no gene number 3. The CDR3 contains 16 residues, cysteine and phenylalanine counted. The sequence is cut down to CDR3 DNA, 48 bases in frame from base 1. CDR1 is given as MGHDK and CDR2 as SYGVNS, both from the germline V gene. Here is what the overall study found, with its caveats: A further reported finding was that TCR beta sequences accurately predicted the HLA-A and HLA-B alleles for most subjects in the first cohort. The earlier analysis of some 560 of the donors excluded around 17 rarely observed V segments, including chromosome 9 orphons, because counts were too low. Compared with the roughly 700-donor mean, donors in an Asian-associated ancestry cluster had fewer N-insertions in productive TCRs, according to a later genetic analysis. Because HLA typing was unavailable for some donors at each locus, only the typed subset was used in association tests. The 87-base-pair reads could not distinguish some IMGT-functional V segments, including TRBV6-2 and TRBV6-3, so those segments were excluded. In a later analysis, HLA-associated TCR beta chains showed more clonal expansion and lower generation probabilities than non-associated chains that were equally common. The authors suggested that the approach could potentially be extended to other disease states and immunological phenotypes. In a later analysis, around 15,000 TCR beta sequences were associated with specific HLA alleles at a false discovery rate of 0.05. In the study, about 150 TCR beta chains were listed as associated with cytomegalovirus. The cohort was sequenced for TCR beta chains only, and without alpha or paired-chain data the features that could be detected were limited. Linkage disequilibrium might explain the correlated functional status among segregating V segments, but an unknown experimental factor could not be ruled out. The presence/absence analyses assumed that sequencing depth was roughly uniform across donors, and that assumption may not be true. Most CMV-associated TCR beta chains appeared to be HLA-restricted in a later analysis, and the HLA associations seemed to be driven largely by CMV exposure. In a later analysis, the rate of TCR association differed among HLA loci, with DRB1 alleles having the most associated TCRs and HLA-C alleles having the fewest. The only immune exposure information available for the cohort was CMV serostatus. An association between a missense DCLRE1C variant and V-gene and J-gene trimming of TCR beta chains was found in a later genetic analysis and replicated in an independent cohort. When HLA alleles, especially DR and DQ, strongly co-occurred, attributing TCR associations to individual alleles was difficult. Broadly in line with IMGT annotations, most TCR beta V segments showed up in productive rearrangements about 87% or about 30% of the time in an earlier analysis of around 550 of the donors. A later analysis reported that several top co-occurrence clusters appeared linked to parvovirus B19, influenza, CMV and Epstein-Barr virus. The classifier was reported to diagnose cytomegalovirus status with high specificity and sensitivity in both the original and validation cohorts. Most TCR sequences were seen in very few donors, while some public TCRs were found in many individuals. A cluster of highly shared sequence variants was judged likely to be a technical artifact of the sequencing pipeline. A few of the identified cytomegalovirus-associated TCR beta chains were confirmed in vitro to be specific for cytomegalovirus antigens.

The cohort was made up of several hundred healthy bone marrow donors. At the time of sampling, every cohort member was nominally healthy, though immune exposures that went unrecorded were likely present. The donor was CMV seropositive and belonged to the group of 250 to 300 seropositive cohort members. A peripheral blood sample was provided by each donor, and peripheral blood mononuclear cells were used for TCR beta sequencing. Genomic DNA was extracted from the blood cell samples with the Qiagen DNeasy Blood Extraction Kit. Recombination joined TRBV25-1 with TRBJ2-1, with 10 middle bases fitting TRBD2. Specimen: PBMCs. This TCR was sampled from a woman younger than 45 in good health and CMV-seropositive. The CDR3 protein is CASSEWASGSYNEQFF. The sequenced DNA is TGTGCCAGCAGTGAATGGGCTAGCGGGAGCTACAATGAGCAGTTCTTC.